The clone carrying this TCR beta chain was seen more than once but under ten times. As yet, its antigen is unknown. The junction had 1 base not matched to a gene; V was cut back by 4 bases and J by 5 bases. This CDR3 has 13 amino acids. Germline CDR1 and CDR2: MNHNS and SASEGT. This entry is derived from a study of T-cell reconstitution after alpha-beta-depleted transplantation in children. Overall study results and limits: After one year, T-cell counts and TCRbeta diversity mostly came from new T cells. Alpha-beta T cells present about two months after transplant were reported to originate from several hundred expanded graft clones.

The authors prepared the TCRbeta library with unique molecular identifiers. One entry per CDR3 protein results from TCRdb running MiXCR on the PCR reads. The data contain some 290,000 distinct CDR3 sequences, roughly 25% of them singletons. Source: PBMCs, mostly from graft donor cells, taken 180 days after TCRalphabeta/CD19-depleted stem cell transplant. The receptor was isolated from a male patient between 10 and 17 years old who had a stem cell transplant for acute lymphoblastic leukemia, so the T cells may come from the graft donor. The rearrangement uses TRBV6-1 and TRBJ1-1, with 10 bases lining up with TRBD1. The CDR3 DNA follows: TGTGCCAGCAGTGGGGACAGGGGAACTGAAGCTTTCTTT. Protein sequence: CASSGDRGTEAFF.